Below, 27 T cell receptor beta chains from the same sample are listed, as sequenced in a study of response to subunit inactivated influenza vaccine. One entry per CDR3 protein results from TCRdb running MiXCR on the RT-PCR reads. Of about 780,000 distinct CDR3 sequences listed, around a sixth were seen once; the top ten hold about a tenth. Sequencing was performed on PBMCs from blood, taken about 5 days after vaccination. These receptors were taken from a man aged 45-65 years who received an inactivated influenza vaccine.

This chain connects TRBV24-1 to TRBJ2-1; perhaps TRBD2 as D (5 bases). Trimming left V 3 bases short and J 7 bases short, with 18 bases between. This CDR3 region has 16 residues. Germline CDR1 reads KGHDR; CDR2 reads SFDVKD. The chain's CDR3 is CATSDRIGDQGNEQFF. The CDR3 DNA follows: TGTGCCACCAGTGATCGGATCGGGGATCAAGGGAATGAGCAGTTCTTC.

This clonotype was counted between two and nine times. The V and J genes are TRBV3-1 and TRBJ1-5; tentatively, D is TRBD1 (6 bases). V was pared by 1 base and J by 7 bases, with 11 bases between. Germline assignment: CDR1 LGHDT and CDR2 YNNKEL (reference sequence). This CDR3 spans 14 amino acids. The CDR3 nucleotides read TGTGCCAGCAGCCAAGTGGGGGCCGGGCAGCCCCAGCATTTT. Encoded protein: CASSQVGAGQPQHF.

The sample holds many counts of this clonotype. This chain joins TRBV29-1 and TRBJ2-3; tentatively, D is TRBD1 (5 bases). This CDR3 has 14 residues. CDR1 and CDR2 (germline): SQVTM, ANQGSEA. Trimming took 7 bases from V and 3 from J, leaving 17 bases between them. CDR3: CSGQQEGKTDTQYF. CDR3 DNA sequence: TGCAGCGGCCAACAGGAAGGGAAAACAGATACGCAGTATTTT.

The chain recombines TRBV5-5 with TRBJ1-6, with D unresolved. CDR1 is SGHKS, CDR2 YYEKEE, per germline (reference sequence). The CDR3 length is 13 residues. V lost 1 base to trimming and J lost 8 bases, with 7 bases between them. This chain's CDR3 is CASSLIPDSPLHF. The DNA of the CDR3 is TGTGCCAGCAGCTTGATCCCAGATTCACCCCTCCACTTT.

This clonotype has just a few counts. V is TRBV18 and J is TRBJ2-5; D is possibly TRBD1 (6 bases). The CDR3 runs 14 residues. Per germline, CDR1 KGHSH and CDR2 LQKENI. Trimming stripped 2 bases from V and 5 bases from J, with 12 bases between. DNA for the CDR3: TGTGCCAGCTCACCAACAGGGTCATGGGAGACCCAGTACTTC. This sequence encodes CASSPTGSWETQYF.

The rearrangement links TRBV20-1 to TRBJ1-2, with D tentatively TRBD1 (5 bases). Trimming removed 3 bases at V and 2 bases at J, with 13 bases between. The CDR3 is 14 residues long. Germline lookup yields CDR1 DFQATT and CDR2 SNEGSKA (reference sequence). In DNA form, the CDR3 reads TGCAGTGCTAGTTCCAGGGCGCAGAACTATGGCTACACCTTC. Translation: CSASSRAQNYGYTF.

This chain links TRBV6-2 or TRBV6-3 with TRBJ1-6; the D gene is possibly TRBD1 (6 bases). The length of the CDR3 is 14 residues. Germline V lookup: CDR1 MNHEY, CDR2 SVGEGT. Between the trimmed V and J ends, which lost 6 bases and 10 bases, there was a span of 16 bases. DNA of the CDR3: TGTGCCAGCAGGCGGGACAATGGCGCCTCACCCCTCCACTTT. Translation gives CASRRDNGASPLHF.

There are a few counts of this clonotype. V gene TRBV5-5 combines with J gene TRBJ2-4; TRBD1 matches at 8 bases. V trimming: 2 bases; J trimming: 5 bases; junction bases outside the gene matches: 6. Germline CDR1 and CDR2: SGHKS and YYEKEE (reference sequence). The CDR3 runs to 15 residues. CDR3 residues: CASSFGTGPENIQYF. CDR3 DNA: TGTGCCAGCAGCTTCGGGACAGGACCGGAAAACATTCAGTACTTC.

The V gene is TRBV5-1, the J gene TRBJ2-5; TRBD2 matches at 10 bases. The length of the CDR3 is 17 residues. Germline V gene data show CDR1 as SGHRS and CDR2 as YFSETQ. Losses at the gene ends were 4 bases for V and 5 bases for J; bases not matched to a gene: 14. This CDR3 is CASSPGVAGGPEETQYF. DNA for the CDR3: TGCGCCAGCAGCCCCGGGGTAGCGGGGGGACCGGAGGAGACCCAGTACTTC.

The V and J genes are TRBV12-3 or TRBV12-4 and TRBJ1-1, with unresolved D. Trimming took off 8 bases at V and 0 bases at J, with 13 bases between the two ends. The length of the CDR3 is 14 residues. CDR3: CASGLTALNTEAFF. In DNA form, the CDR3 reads TGTGCCAGCGGATTAACAGCTCTGAACACTGAAGCTTTCTTT.

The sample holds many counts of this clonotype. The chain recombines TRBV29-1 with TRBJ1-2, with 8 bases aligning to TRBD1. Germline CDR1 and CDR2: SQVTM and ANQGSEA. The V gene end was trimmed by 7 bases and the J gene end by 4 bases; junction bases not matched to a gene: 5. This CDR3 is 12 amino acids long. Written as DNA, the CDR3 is TGCAGCGCTCCAACAGGGGGCTATGGCTACACCTTC. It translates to CSAPTGGYGYTF.

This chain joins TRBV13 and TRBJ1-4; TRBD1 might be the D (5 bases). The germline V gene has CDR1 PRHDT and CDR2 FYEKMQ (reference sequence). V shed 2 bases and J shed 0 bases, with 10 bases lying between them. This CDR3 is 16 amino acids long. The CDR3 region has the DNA TGTGCCAGCAGCTTATGGAGGGGATCAACTAATGAAAAACTGTTTTTT. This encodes CASSLWRGSTNEKLFF.

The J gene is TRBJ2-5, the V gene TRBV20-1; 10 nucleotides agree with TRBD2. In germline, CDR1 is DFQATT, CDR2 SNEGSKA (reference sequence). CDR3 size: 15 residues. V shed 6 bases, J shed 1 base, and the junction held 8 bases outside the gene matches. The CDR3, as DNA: TGCAGTGCCGGAAGGTCTAGCGGGGGCCAAGAGACCCAGTACTTC. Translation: CSAGRSSGGQETQYF.

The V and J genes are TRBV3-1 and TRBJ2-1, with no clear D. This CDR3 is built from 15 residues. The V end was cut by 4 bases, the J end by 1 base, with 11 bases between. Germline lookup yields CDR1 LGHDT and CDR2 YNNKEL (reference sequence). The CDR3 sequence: CASSPRLRSYNEQFF. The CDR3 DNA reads TGTGCCAGCAGCCCACGACTTCGTTCCTACAATGAGCAGTTCTTC.

The CDR3 sequence: CASSYSRLISTEAFF. The DNA for the CDR3 is TGTGCCAGCAGTTACTCGAGACTGATTAGCACTGAAGCTTTCTTT. The gene calls are TRBV6-5 and TRBJ1-1; the D is unclear. There are 15 residues in the CDR3. Trimming pared 0 bases from V and 4 bases from J, leaving 12 bases between. Per the germline V gene, CDR1 is MNHEY and CDR2 is SVGAGI.

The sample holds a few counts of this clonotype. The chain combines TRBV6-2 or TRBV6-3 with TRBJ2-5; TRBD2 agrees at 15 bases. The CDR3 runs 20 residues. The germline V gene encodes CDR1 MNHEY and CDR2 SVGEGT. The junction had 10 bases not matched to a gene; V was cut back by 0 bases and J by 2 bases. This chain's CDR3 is CASSYSTSGLAGGGQETQYF. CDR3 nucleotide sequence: TGTGCCAGCAGTTACTCGACGTCGGGACTAGCGGGGGGCGGGCAAGAGACCCAGTACTTC.

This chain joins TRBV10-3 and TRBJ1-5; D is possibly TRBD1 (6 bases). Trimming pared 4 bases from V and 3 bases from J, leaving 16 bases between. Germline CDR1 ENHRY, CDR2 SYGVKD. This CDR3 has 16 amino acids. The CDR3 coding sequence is TGTGCCATCAGTGTATCGGGGGCACTAGACAATCAGCCCCAGCATTTT. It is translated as CAISVSGALDNQPQHF.

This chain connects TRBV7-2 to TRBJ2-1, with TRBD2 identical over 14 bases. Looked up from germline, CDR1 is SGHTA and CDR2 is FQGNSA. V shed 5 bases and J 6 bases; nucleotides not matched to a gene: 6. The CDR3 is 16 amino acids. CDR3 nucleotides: TGTGCCAGCAGCCCCAGGACTAGCGGGAGGAGCAATGAGCAGTTCTTC. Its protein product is CASSPRTSGRSNEQFF.

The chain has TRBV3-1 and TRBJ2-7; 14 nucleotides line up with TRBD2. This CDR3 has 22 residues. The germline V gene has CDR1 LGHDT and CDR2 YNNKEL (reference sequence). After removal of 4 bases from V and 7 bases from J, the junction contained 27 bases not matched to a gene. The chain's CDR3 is CASSLKRQGGLAGVYPVGEQYF. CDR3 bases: TGTGCCAGCAGCCTCAAGAGACAGGGGGGACTAGCGGGAGTTTACCCCGTGGGAGAGCAGTACTTC.

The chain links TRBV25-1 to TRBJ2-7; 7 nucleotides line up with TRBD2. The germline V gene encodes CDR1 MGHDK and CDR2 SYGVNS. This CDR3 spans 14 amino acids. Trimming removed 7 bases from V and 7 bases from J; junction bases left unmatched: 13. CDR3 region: CASTRSGVPGEQYF. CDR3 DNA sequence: TGTGCCAGCACGCGGAGCGGGGTTCCTGGGGAGCAGTACTTC.

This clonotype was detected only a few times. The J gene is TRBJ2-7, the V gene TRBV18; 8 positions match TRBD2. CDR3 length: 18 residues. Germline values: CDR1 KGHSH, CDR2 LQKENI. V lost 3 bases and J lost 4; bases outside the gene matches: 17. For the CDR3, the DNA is TGTGCCAGCTCACCCACCTGGCCTGTTAGCGGGGAGGATTACGAGCAGTACTTC. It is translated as CASSPTWPVSGEDYEQYF. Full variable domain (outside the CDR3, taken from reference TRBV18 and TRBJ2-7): NAGVMQNPRHLVRRRGQEARLRCSPMKGHSHVYWYRQLPEEGLKFMVYLQKENIIDESGMPKERFSAEFPKEGPSILRIQQVVRGDSAAYFCASSPTWPVSGEDYEQYFGPGTRLTVT.

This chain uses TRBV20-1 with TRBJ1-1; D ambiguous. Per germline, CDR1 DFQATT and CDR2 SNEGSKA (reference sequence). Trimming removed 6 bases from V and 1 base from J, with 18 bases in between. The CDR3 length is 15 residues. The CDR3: CSASMDARWNTEAFF. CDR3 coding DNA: TGCAGTGCCTCGATGGACGCGCGATGGAACACTGAAGCTTTCTTT.

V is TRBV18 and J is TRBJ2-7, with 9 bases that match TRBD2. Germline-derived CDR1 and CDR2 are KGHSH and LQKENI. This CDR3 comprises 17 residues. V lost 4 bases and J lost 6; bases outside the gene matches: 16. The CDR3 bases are TGTGCCAGCTCACTCCATCTAGCGGGACTAAAGGCAAGCGAGCAGTACTTC. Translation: CASSLHLAGLKASEQYF.

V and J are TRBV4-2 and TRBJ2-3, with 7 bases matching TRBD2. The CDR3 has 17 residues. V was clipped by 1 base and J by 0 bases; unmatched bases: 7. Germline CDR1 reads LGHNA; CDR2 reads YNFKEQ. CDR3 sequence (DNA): TGTGCCAGCAGCCAAGTGCAGCGGGGTAGAAGCACAGATACGCAGTATTTT. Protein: CASSQVQRGRSTDTQYF.

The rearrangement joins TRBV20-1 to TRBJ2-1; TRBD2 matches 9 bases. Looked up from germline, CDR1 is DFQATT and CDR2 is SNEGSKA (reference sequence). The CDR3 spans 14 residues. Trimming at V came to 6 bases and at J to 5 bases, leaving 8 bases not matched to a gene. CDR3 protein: CSARLGLAHNEQFF. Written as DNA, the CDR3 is TGCAGTGCCCGATTGGGACTAGCCCACAATGAGCAGTTCTTC.

In nucleotides, the CDR3 is TGTGCCAGCAGCGTAGCGGGCGGGGGGTTCACAGATACGCAGTATTTT. This translates into CASSVAGGGFTDTQYF. The J gene is TRBJ2-3, the V gene TRBV9; TRBD2 agrees at 8 bases. The CDR3 loop spans 16 amino acids. Germline-derived CDR1 and CDR2 are SGDLS and YYNGEE. J gave up 2 bases and V 0 bases, and 5 bases lay outside the gene matches.

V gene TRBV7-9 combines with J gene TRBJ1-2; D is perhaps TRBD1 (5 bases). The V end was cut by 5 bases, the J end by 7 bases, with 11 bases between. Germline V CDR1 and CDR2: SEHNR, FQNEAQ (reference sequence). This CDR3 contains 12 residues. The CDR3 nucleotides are TGTGCCAGCAGCGCGATTGGGGCTGGCTACACCTTC. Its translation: CASSAIGAGYTF.